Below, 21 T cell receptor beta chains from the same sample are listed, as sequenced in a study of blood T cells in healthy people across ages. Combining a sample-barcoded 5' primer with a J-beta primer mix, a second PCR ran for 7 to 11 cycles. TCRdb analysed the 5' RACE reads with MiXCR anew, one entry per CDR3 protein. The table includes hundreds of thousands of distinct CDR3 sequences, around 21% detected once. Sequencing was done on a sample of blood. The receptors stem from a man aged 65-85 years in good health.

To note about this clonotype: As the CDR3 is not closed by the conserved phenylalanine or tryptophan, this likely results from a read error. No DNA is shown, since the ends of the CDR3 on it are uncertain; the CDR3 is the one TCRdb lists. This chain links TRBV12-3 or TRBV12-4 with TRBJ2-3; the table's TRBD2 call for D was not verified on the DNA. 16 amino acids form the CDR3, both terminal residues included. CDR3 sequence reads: CASRTSGKGSTDTQYS.

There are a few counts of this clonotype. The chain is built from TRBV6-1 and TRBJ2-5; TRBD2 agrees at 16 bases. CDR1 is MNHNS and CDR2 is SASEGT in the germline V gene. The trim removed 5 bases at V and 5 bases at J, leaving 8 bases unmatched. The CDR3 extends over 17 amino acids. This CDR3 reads CASSPGTSGRAGETQYF. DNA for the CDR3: TGTGCCAGCAGTCCTGGGACTAGCGGGAGGGCCGGCGAGACCCAGTACTTC.

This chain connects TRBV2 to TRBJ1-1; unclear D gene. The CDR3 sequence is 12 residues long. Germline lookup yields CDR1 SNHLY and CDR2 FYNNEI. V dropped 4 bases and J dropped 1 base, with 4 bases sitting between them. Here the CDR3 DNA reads TGTGCCAGCAGTGTGCAGAACACTGAAGCTTTCTTT. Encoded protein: CASSVQNTEAFF. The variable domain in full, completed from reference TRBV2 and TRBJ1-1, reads EPEVTQTPSHQVTQMGQEVILRCVPISNHLYFYWYRQILGQKVEFLVSFYNNEISEKSEIFDDQFSVERPDGSNFTLKIRSTKLEDSAMYFCASSVQNTEAFFGQGTRLTVV.

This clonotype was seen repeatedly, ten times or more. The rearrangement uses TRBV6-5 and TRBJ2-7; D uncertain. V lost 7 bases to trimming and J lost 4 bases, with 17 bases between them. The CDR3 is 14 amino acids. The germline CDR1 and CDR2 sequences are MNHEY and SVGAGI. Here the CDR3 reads CASNTVRTLYEQYF. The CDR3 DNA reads TGTGCCAGCAACACGGTGAGGACGCTTTACGAGCAGTACTTC.

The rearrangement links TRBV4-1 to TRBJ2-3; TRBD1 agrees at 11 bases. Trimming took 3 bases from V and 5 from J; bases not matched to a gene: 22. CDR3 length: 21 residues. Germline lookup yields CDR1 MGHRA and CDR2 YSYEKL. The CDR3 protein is CASSHGYRFEDRGLVKDTQYF. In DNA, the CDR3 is TGCGCCAGCAGCCATGGATACCGATTTGAGGACAGGGGGCTTGTTAAAGATACGCAGTATTTT.

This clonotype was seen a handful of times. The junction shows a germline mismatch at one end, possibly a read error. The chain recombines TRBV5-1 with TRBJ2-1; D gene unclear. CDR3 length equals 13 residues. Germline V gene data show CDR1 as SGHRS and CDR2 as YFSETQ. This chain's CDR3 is CASSLGREDEQLF. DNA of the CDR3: TGCGCCAGCAGCTTGGGGCGAGAGGATGAGCAGCTCTTC.

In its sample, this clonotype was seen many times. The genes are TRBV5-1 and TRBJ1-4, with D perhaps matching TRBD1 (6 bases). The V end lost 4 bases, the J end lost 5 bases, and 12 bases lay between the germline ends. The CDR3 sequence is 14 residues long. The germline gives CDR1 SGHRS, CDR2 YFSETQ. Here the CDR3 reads CASSPGQKNEKLFF. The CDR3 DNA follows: TGCGCCAGCAGCCCAGGACAGAAAAATGAAAAACTGTTTTTT. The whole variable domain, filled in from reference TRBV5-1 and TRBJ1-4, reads KAGVTQTPRYLIKTRGQQVTLSCSPISGHRSVSWYQQTPGQGLQFLFEYFSETQRNKGNFPGRFSGRQFSNSRSEMNVSTLELGDSALYLCASSPGQKNEKLFFGSGTQLSVL.

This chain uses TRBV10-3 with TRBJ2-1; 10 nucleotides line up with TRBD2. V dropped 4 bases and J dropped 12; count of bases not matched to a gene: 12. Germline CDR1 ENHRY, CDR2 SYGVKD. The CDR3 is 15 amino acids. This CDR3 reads CAISGTMLAGAGQFF. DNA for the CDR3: TGTGCCATCAGTGGAACTATGCTAGCGGGAGCCGGGCAGTTCTTC.

The CDR3 region is CASSYATPNSGRAYGTGELFF. CDR3 bases: TGTGCCAGCAGCTACGCAACCCCCAATAGCGGGAGGGCCTATGGCACCGGGGAGCTGTTTTTT. The rearrangement joins TRBV12-3 or TRBV12-4 to TRBJ2-2; TRBD2 agrees at 11 bases. J lost 4 bases, V lost 6 bases, and 22 bases had no gene match. The CDR3 runs 21 residues.

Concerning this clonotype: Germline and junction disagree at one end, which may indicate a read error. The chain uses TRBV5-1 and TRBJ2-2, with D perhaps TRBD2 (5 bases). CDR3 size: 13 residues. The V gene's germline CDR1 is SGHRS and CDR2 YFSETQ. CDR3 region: CASSLSNTGEPFF. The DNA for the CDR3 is TGCGCCAGCAGCTTGTCCAACACCGGGGAGCCGTTTTTT. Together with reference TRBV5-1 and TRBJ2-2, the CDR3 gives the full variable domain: KAGVTQTPRYLIKTRGQQVTLSCSPISGHRSVSWYQQTPGQGLQFLFEYFSETQRNKGNFPGRFSGRQFSNSRSEMNVSTLELGDSALYLCASSLSNTGEPFFGEGSRLTVL.

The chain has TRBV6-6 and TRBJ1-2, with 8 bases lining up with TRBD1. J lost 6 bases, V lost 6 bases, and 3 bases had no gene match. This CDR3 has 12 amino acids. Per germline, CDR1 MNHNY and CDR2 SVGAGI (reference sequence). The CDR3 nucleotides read TGTGCCAGCAGGCCAGGGGGCCATGGCTACACCTTC. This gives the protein CASRPGGHGYTF.

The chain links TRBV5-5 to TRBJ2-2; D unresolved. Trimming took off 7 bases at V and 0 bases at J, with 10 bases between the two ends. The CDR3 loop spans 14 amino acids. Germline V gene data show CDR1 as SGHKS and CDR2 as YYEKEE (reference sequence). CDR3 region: CASEVDTNTGELFF. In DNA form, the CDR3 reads TGTGCCAGCGAAGTAGATACGAACACCGGGGAGCTGTTTTTT.

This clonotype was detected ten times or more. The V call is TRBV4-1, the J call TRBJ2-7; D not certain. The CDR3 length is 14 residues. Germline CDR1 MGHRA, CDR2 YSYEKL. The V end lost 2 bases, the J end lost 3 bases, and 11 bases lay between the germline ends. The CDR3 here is CASSQLSLNYEQYF. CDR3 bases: TGCGCCAGCAGCCAATTGTCACTGAACTACGAGCAGTACTTC.

The CDR3 here is CATSETGNQPQHF. For the CDR3, the DNA is TGTGCCACCAGTGAGACAGGGAATCAGCCCCAGCATTTT. The rearrangement links TRBV24-1 to TRBJ1-5, with 7 bases matching TRBD1. There are 13 residues in the CDR3. Trimming removed 4 bases from V and 4 bases from J; junction bases left unmatched: 0. Germline CDR1 is KGHDR and CDR2 is SFDVKD.

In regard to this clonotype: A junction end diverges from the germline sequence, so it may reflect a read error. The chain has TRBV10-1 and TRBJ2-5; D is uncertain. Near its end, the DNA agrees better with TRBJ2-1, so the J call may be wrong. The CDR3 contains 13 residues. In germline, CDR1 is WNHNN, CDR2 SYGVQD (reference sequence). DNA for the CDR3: TGCGCCAGCAGCGGACCGGGTTACAATGGGCAGTTCTTC. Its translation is CASSGPGYNGQFF.

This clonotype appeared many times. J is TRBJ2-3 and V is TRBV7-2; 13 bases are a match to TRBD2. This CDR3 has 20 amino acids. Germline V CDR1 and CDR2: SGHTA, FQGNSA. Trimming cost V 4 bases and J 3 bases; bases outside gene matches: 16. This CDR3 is CASSSPRSRGTSGITDTQYF. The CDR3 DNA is TGTGCCAGCAGCTCCCCCCGTTCCCGCGGGACTAGCGGGATTACAGATACGCAGTATTTT.

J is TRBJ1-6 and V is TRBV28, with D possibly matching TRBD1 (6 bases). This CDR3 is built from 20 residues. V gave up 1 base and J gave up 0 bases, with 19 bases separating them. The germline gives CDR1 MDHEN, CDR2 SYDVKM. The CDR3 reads CASSLSPARGTSSYNSPLHF. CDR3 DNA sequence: TGTGCCAGCAGTTTATCCCCAGCCAGGGGCACGAGCTCCTATAATTCACCCCTCCACTTT.

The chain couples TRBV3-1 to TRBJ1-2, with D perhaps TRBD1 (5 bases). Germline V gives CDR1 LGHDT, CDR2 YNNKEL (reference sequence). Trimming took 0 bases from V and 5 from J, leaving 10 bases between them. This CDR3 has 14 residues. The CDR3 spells CASSQDQGAYGYTF. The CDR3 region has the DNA TGTGCCAGCAGCCAAGATCAGGGAGCTTATGGCTACACCTTC. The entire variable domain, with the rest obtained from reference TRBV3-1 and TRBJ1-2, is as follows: DTAVSQTPKYLVTQMGNDKSIKCEQNLGHDTMYWYKQDSKKFLKIMFSYNNKELIINETVPNRFSPKSPDKAHLNLHINSLELGDSAVYFCASSQDQGAYGYTFGSGTRLTVV.

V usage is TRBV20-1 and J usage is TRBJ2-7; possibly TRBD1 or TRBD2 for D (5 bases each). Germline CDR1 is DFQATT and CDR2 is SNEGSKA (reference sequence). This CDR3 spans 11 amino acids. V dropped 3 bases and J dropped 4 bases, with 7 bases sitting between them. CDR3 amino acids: CSASWGYEQYF. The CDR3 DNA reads TGCAGTGCTAGTTGGGGGTACGAGCAGTACTTC.

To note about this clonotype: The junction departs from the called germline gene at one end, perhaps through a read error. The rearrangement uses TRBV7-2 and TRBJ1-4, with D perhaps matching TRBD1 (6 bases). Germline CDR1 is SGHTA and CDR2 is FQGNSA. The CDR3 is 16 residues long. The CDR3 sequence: CASSLRGVDRYENLFF. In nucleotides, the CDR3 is TGTGCCAGCAGCCTTCGCGGAGTGGACAGATATGAAAACCTGTTTTTT.

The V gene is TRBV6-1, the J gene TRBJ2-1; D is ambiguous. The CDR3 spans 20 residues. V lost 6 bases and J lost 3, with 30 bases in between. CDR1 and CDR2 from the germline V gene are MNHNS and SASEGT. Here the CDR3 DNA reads TGTGCCAGCAGCCCAACCGGACGCCCTTGGTCTTGGCAGAACTACAATGAGCAGTTCTTC. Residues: CASSPTGRPWSWQNYNEQFF.